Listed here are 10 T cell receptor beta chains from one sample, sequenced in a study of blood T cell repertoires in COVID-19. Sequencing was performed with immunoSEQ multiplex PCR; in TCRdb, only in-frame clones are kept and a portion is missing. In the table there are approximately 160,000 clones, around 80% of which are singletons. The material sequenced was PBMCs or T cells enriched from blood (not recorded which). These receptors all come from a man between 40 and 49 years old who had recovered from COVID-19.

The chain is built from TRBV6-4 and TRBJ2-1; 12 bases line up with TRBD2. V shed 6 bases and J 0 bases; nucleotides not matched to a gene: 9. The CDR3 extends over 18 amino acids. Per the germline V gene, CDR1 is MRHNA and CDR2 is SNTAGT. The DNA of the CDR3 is TGTGCCAGCAGAAGACTAGCGGGGGTCCCGAGCTCCTACAATGAGCAGTTCTTC. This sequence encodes CASRRLAGVPSSYNEQFF.

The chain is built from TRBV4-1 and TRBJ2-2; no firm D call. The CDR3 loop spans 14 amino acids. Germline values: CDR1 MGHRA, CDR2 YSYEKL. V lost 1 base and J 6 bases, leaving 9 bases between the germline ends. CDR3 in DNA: TGCGCCAGCAGCCAAGCCCCTCGGGCCGGGGAGCTGTTTTTT. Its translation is CASSQAPRAGELFF.

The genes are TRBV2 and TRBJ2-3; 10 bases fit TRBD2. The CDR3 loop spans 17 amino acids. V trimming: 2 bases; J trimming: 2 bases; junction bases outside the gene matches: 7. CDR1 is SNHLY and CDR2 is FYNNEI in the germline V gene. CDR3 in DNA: TGTGCCAGCAGTGAAACTTCTAGCGGGGGATTCACAGATACGCAGTATTTT. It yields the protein CASSETSSGGFTDTQYF. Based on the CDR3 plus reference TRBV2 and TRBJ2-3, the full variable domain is EPEVTQTPSHQVTQMGQEVILRCVPISNHLYFYWYRQILGQKVEFLVSFYNNEISEKSEIFDDQFSVERPDGSNFTLKIRSTKLEDSAMYFCASSETSSGGFTDTQYFGPGTRLTVL.

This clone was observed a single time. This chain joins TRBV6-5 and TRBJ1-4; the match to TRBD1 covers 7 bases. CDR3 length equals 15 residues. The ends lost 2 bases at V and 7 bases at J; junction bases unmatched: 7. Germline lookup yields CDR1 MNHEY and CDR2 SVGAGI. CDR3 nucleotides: TGTGCCAGCAGTTACGGAGGGGGCTGGAGTGAAAAACTGTTTTTT. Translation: CASSYGGGWSEKLFF.

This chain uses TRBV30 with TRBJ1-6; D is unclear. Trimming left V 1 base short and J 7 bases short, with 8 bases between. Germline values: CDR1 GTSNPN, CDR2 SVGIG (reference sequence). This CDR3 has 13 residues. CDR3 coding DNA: TGTGCCTGGAGTGGGTCTGAGAATTCACCCCTCCACTTT. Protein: CAWSGSENSPLHF.

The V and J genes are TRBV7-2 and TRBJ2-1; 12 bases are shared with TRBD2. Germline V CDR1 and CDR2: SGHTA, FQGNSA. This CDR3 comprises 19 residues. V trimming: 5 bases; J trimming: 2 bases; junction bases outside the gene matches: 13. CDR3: CASSLSQMGLAGPYNEQFF. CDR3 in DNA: TGTGCCAGCAGCCTAAGCCAAATGGGACTAGCGGGCCCCTACAATGAGCAGTTCTTC.

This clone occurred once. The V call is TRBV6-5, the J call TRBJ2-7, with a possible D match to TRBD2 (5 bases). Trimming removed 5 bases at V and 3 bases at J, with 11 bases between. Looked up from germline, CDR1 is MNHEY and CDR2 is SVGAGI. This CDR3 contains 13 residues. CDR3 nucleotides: TGTGCCAGCAGTCCCACACGGGACTACGAGCAGTACGTC. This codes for CASSPTRDYEQYV.

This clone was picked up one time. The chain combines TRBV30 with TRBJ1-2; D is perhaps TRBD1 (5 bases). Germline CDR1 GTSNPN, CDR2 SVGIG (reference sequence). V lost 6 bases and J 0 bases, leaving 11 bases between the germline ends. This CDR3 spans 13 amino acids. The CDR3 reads CACHPRANYGYTF. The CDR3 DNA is TGTGCCTGTCACCCCAGGGCTAACTATGGCTACACCTTC.

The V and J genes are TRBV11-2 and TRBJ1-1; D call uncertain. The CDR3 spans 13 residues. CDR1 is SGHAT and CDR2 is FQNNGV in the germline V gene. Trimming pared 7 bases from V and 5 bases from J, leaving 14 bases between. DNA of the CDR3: TGTGCCAGCAAACGCCTGGGAGGAACTGAAGCTTTCTTT. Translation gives CASKRLGGTEAFF.

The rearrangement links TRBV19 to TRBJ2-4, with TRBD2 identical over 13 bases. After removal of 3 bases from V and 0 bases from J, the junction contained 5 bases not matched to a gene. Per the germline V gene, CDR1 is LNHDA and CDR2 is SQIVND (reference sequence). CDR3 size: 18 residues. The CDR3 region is CASSITSGGALAKNIQYF. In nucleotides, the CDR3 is TGTGCCAGTAGTATTACTAGCGGGGGGGCACTAGCCAAAAACATTCAGTACTTC.